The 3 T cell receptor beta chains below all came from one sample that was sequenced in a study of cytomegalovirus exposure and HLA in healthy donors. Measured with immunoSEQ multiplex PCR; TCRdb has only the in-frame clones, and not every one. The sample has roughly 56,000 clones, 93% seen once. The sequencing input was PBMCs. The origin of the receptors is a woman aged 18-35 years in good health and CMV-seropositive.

The CDR3 nucleotides are TGTGCCAGCAGCGCCGCCGGGGAGCAGTTCTTC. Its translation: CASSAAGEQFF. The genes are TRBV5-8 and TRBJ2-1, with D unresolved. The length of the CDR3 is 11 residues. Germline CDR1 SGHTS, CDR2 YDEGEE. Trimming cost V 4 bases and J 10 bases, with 9 bases left between them.

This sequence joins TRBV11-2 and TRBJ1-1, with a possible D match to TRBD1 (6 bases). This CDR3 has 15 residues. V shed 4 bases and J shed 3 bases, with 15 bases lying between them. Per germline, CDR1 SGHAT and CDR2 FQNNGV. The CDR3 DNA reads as TGTGCCAGCAGCTCCCCCCCAGGGGAGCACACTGAAGCTTTCTTT. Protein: CASSSPPGEHTEAFF.

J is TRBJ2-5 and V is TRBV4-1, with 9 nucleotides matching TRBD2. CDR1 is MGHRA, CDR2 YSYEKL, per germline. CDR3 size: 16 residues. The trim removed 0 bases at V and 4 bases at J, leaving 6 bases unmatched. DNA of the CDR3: TGCGCCAGCAGCCAAGAGTACGCTAGCGGGGCAGAGACCCAGTACTTC. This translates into CASSQEYASGAETQYF.